The entry below gives a single T cell receptor (beta chain) sequence along with its context. The protocol was immunoSEQ multiplex PCR, while the TCRdb copy is restricted to in-frame clones and leaves out a portion. The table shows 200,000 or so clones, with 83% occurring only once. The data originate from a study of blood T cell repertoires in COVID-19. This CDR3 contains 12 residues. Trimming pared 0 bases from V and 9 bases from J, leaving 8 bases between. CDR1 is SEHNR and CDR2 is FQNEAQ in the germline V gene (reference sequence). This sequence originates from a woman aged 45-59 years who had been exposed to COVID-19. The source material was PBMCs or T cells enriched from blood (not recorded which). This rearrangement joins TRBV7-9 to TRBJ1-2, with D possibly matching TRBD1 (5 bases). The CDR3 DNA sequence: TGTGCCAGCAGCTTAGCCGCAGGGAGCTACACCTTC. It specifies CASSLAAGSYTF.